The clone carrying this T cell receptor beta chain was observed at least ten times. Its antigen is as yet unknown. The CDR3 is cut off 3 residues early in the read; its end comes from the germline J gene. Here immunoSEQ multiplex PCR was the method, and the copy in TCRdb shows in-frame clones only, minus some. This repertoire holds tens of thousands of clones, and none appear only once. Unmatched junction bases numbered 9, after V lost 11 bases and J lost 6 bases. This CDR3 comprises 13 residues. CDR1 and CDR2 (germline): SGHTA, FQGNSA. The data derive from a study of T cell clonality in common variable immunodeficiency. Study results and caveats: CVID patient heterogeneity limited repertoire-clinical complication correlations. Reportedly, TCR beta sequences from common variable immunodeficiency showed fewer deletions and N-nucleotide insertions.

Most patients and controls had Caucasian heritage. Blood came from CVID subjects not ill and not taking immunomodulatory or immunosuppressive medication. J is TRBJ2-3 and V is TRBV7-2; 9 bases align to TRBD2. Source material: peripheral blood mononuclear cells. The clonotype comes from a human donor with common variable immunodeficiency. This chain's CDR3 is CAVWGGGDDTQYF. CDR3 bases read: TGTGCCGTGTGGGGCGGGGGGGATGATACG.